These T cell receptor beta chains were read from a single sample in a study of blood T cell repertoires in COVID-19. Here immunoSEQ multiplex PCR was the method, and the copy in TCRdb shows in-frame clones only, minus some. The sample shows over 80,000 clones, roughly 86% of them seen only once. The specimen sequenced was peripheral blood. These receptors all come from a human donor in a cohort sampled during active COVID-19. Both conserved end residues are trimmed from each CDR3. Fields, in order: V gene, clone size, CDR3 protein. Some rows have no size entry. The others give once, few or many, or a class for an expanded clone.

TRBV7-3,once,ATQLAGGTDTQY
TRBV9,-,ASSPSSDIGGGRQPQH
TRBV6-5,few,ASRGVAGDIYEQY
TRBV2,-,ASSIQGAYQPQH
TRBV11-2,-,ASSWTGEDGYT
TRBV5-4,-,ASSLGWDKSYEQY
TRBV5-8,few,ASSLYRSQLAKNIQY
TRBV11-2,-,ASSPGQGLGNTIY
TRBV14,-,ASNLGWGLNRELF
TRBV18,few,ASSPQELGLAGEWEQY
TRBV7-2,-,ASSQDSRNEQF
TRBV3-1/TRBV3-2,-,ASSQAGRGADTQY
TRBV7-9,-,ASSLAGGSGGETQY
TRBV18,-,ASSPSGLFGPQH
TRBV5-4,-,ASSLGGAAPTGNTIY
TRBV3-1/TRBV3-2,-,ASSQDANPQNIQY
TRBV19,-,ASSFRDRGETQY
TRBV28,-,ASSFSTGQGLF
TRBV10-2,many,ASTGLSNEQF
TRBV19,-,ASSPRVTGELF
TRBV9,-,ASSETSQDVLT
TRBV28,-,ASSLYLRSGLDNEQF
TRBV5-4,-,ASSGLSGPGETQY
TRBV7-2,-,ASSLQGTGGYEQY
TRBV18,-,ASSPSSHGSEAF
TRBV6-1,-,ASSDQRVGQGNYT
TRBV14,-,ASSQFRDTRANEKLF
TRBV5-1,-,ASSLANYGLAGRTDTQY
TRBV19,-,ASSVNRGRAEAF
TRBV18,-,ASSQQIQGDIQY
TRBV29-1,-,SVVEGSYEQY
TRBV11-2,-,ASSLASGSYNEQF
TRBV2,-,ASRTLAGEQF
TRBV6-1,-,ASSARTSGVANTGELF
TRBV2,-,ASAGPGQGSYEQY
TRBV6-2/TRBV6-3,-,ASSPAHKGQGTDTQY
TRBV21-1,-,ASSKGGASGLGSYEQY
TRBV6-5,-,ASHRDGGSYEQY
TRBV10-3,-,AISGGGAAKNIQY
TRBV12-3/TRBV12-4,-,ASSTEINSPLH
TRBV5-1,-,ASSVYGGTGGYT
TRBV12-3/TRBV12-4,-,ASTLRQGAAF
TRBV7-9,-,ASSPDRGVYDEQY
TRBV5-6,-,ASSSGQGGKTQY
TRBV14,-,ASSQGAGGYNEQF
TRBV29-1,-,SVPEGAGGNNEQF
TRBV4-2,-,ASSQETGTGITDTQY
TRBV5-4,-,ASGPPGETEAF
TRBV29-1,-,SVEAREVSGRASSYEQY
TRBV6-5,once,ASTQSDLSFH
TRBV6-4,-,ASSRLAGETQY
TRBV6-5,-,ASSTRVGLYEQY